Listed below are T cell receptor beta chains from one sample, sequenced in a study of T cells in Graves' hyperthyroidism and ophthalmopathy. TCRdb reprocessed the multiplex PCR reads via MiXCR and lists one record per CDR3 protein. The sample comprises about 55,000 distinct CDR3 sequences, approximately 53% of which are singletons, and roughly 3.4% rests with the top ten. Specimen: blood. The origin of the receptors is a woman in her sixties with Graves' ophthalmopathy. Both conserved end residues are part of each CDR3. A D gene is named only where the DNA matches it firmly. Size tells how often a clone was seen (once, few, many) or the class of an expanded clone, and some rows leave it out.

size,J,V,D,CDR3,DNA
.,TRBJ1-5,TRBV12-3/TRBV12-4,.,CASNSGVNQPQRF,TGTGCCAGCAACTCAGGCGTGAATCAGCCCCAGCGTTTT
many,TRBJ2-7,TRBV3-1,TRBD2,CASSQLRSSGSGDEQYF,TGTGCCAGCAGCCAGTTGCGATCTAGCGGGAGTGGGGACGAGCAGTACTTC
many,TRBJ2-7,TRBV11-3,.,CASSLTGKYEQYF,TGTGCCAGCAGCTTAACAGGGAAATACGAGCAGTACTTC
.,TRBJ2-1,TRBV7-3,TRBD2,CASSFLGLASNEQFF,TGTGCCAGCAGCTTTTTGGGACTAGCAAGCAATGAGCAGTTCTTC
.,TRBJ2-1,TRBV11-2,.,CASSFYICSVTSGGVNEQFF,.
many,TRBJ1-2,TRBV5-6,TRBD1,CASSLELGGTAGYGYTF,TGTGCCAGCAGCTTGGAATTAGGTGGGACAGCCGGCTATGGCTACACCTTC
many,TRBJ2-1,TRBV5-1,.,CASSQEASSYNEQFF,TGCGCCAGCAGCCAAGAGGCCAGCTCCTACAATGAGCAGTTCTTC
many,TRBJ2-5,TRBV20-1,TRBD2,CSARVAGVPTIQETQYF,TGCAGTGCTAGAGTAGCGGGAGTCCCCACCATCCAAGAGACCCAGTACTTC
.,TRBJ2-3,TRBV6-4,.,CASRQGHGEQYF,TGTGCCAGCAGGCAAGGTCACGGGGAGCAGTATTTT
many,TRBJ1-1,TRBV2,.,CARQGPEAFF,TGTGCCAGACAGGGACCTGAAGCTTTCTTT
.,TRBJ2-1,TRBV11-2,TRBD2,CASSLLGLASNEQFF,TGTGCCAGCAGCCTGTTGGGACTAGCGAGCAATGAGCAGTTCTTC
many,TRBJ1-2,TRBV7-9,TRBD1,CASSPLGQGANYGYTF,TGTGCCAGCAGCCCCCTGGGACAGGGGGCAAACTATGGCTACACCTTC
.,TRBJ2-7,TRBV6-1,TRBD1,CASSFRDRSGYEQYF,TGTGCCAGCAGTTTCCGGGACAGATCTGGATACGAGCAGTACTTC
.,TRBJ2-5,TRBV20-1,.,CSAMGGQGTQYF,TGCAGTGCTATGGGGGGCCAGGGGACACAGTACTTC
many,TRBJ1-6,TRBV6-5,.,CASSFGASSYNSPLHF,TGTGCCAGCAGTTTCGGCGCGAGCTCCTATAATTCACCCCTCCACTTT
.,TRBJ2-7,TRBV10-3,TRBD2,CAISVLAGQEQYF,TGTGCCATCAGTGTCCTAGCGGGACAGGAGCAGTACTTC
.,TRBJ1-1,TRBV20-1,.,CSARQFMNTEAFF,TGCAGTGCCCGACAGTTCATGAACACTGAAGCTTTCTTT